This record concerns one T cell receptor beta chain sequence. This clone was recorded a few times. Its antigen specificity is not known. No much larger clone is present one base from it, and per-base qualities are unavailable. All of the isolated RNA was reverse transcribed with the High Capacity cDNA Reverse Transcription Kit, so expressed TCRB transcripts were sequenced. Deep immunoSEQ sequencing was performed on naive, central memory and regulatory T cell samples, with an average of around 3.5 million total reads per sample. Sorted cells were lysed in RLT buffer, and RNA was extracted using DNase-treated RNeasy Micro or Mini kits according to cell number. Each cell subset was processed separately to prevent cross-contamination, with patient and healthy donor samples processed together. The immunoSEQ multiplex PCR was used to amplify TCRB sequences from cDNA, generating 87-bp fragments that spanned the CDR3 region. Sequencing of the amplicons was done on the Illumina HiSeq platform. On the authors' methods: Synthetic template baselines were used to correct PCR bias computationally, reads within Hamming distance 2 were collapsed together, and singletons that could not be merged were discarded. By aligning reads against IMGT, V, D and J genes, CDR3 length, and insertions or deletions at six rearrangement sites were assigned. Clonotype counts were normalized to sorted cell number within each subset before computing true diversity and Gini coefficients with the tcR R package. The overlap coefficient, calculated on TCRB nucleotide sequences, was used to measure repertoire sharing. The table comes from immuneACCESS by way of TCRdb, which keeps in-frame sequences with V and J called. Part of the clones is missing from these tables; in studies checked, under half for an unresolved V gene and the rest for unknown reasons. V, J and clone size derive from that table, while D and trimming were established from the DNA sequence. In this sample the table shows some 190,000 clones, less than 9.5% of which occur a single time. 0.94% of the sample is held by the ten biggest clonotypes.

The sample comes from a study of beta chain features in type 1 diabetes listed by TCRdb under 2018. Context from the whole study: Patients and healthy donors did not differ in mean age, gender distribution, total cell number or subset yield. Across all samples, 107,917,701 sorted cells were examined, and cell number per subset correlated strongly with RNA yield. The study compared TCRB repertoires of sorted circulating CD4+ T cell subsets between recently diagnosed type 1 diabetes patients and matched healthy donors. Regulatory and stem cell-like memory subsets were obtained from only 8 patients and roughly eight healthy donors, while naive and central memory subsets were obtained from all 28 donors.

Each donor gave one peripheral blood draw, averaging roughly 100 mL, which was collected into heparinised tubes. Naive, central memory, regulatory and stem cell-like memory CD4+ T cells were sorted on a BD FACSAria II using a panel including CD45RO, CCR7, CD25, CD127, CD95 and CD27. All sorted populations exceeded 95% purity. PBMCs were separated immediately by Lymphoprep density gradient centrifugation and were stained directly, without being cultured. So that batch effects would be minimized, each experiment stained and sorted samples in pairs, pairing one healthy donor with one patient. On the study overall, not on this receptor specifically: Fewer insertions and more nucleotide deletions at VDJ recombination sites were observed in patients with type 1 diabetes, implying thymic rearrangement abnormalities. Because the HLA sub-analyses included only small numbers of individuals, any influence of HLA type on TCRB rearrangement was left unresolved. PCR may preferentially amplify shorter templates, but because patient and control samples were amplified and corrected together, any resulting skew would affect both groups equally. Naive, central memory and regulatory TCRB repertoires appeared to be more similar among patients than among healthy donors. Type 1 diabetes patients showed a moderate but significant shortening of TCRB CDR3 length in all four CD4+ subsets. Because cDNA was sequenced instead of genomic DNA, highly expressing activated cells could be over-represented, though the groups showed no difference in activation or CD3 levels.

The CDR3 runs 15 amino acids, cysteine and phenylalanine included. Of the read, only the CDR3 DNA is kept; its 45 bases are in frame from base 1. The source is a middle-aged woman with type 1 diabetes. The chain is encoded by TRBV21-1 joined to TRBJ2-4; TRBD2 is the table's D call, not checked against the DNA. TRBV21-1 is recorded as a pseudogene. Sequenced: central memory CD4+ T cells from blood. The encoded CDR3 is CASLSHWEWGNIQYF. At the DNA level, the sequence is TGTGCCAGCCTCTCGCATTGGGAGTGGGGAAACATTCAGTACTTC.